A single sample gave rise to the 16 T cell receptor beta chains below, sequenced in a study of blood T cell repertoires in COVID-19. Sequenced by immunoSEQ multiplex PCR; TCRdb stores in-frame clones only, minus some. The sample yields 150,000 to 200,000 clones, 65% to 90% seen once. Sequencing was done on a sample of peripheral blood. Receptor source: a man aged 55-75 years with acute or convalescent COVID-19.

This chain links TRBV27 with TRBJ2-6, with a possible D match to TRBD1 (6 bases). The CDR3 totals 18 residues. Between the trimmed V and J ends, which lost 7 bases and 3 bases, there was a span of 22 bases. Looked up from germline, CDR1 is MNHEY and CDR2 is SMNVEV (reference sequence). CDR3 in amino acids: CASIPPGHPSSGANVLTF. CDR3 nucleotide sequence: TGTGCCAGCATACCTCCGGGACACCCTTCTAGTGGGGCCAACGTCCTGACTTTC.

This chain joins TRBV2 and TRBJ1-4, with 7 bases matching TRBD1. The CDR3 length is 14 residues. Losses at the gene ends were 11 bases for V and 7 bases for J; bases not matched to a gene: 13. The germline V gene has CDR1 SNHLY and CDR2 FYNNEI. Written as DNA, the CDR3 is TGTGCCGTGAGACAGGGAAGGGTGTCTGAAAAACTGTTTTTT. Amino acids: CAVRQGRVSEKLFF.

This chain uses TRBV20-1 with TRBJ1-1, with TRBD1 as a possible D gene (6 bases). V was trimmed by 3 bases and J by 5 bases, leaving 13 bases between them. The CDR3 has 13 residues. Per the germline V gene, CDR1 is DFQATT and CDR2 is SNEGSKA (reference sequence). DNA for the CDR3: TGCAGTGCTAGTAAGAATCAGGGGACTGAAGCTTTCTTT. Translation gives CSASKNQGTEAFF.

The chain recombines TRBV10-3 with TRBJ2-3; 10 nucleotides line up with TRBD1. J gave up 1 base and V 4 bases, and 5 bases lay outside the gene matches. Germline V gene data show CDR1 as ENHRY and CDR2 as SYGVKD. CDR3 size: 16 residues. CDR3 sequence: CAISGDGTGGTDTQYF. The CDR3 bases are TGTGCCATCAGTGGAGATGGGACAGGGGGCACAGATACGCAGTATTTT.

The V call is TRBV11-3, the J call TRBJ2-1; the match to TRBD1 covers 9 bases. With V trimmed by 5 bases and J by 10 bases, 9 bases remained unmatched. The CDR3 contains 14 residues. The germline CDR1 and CDR2 sequences are SGHNT and YENEEA. In DNA, the CDR3 is TGTGCCAGCAGCCCGGGACAGGGTACGGGCGAGCAGTTCTTC. Translation: CASSPGQGTGEQFF.

The count of this clone is one. The rearrangement uses TRBV10-1 and TRBJ2-7; 10 bases match TRBD1. Germline-derived CDR1 and CDR2 are WNHNN and SYGVQD (reference sequence). The length of the CDR3 is 15 residues. V gave up 3 bases and J gave up 2 bases; unmatched junction bases: 4. As DNA, the CDR3 is TGCGCCAGCAGTGATCCGGGACAGGGGACCTACGAGCAGTACTTC. Translation gives CASSDPGQGTYEQYF.

This chain connects TRBV6-5 to TRBJ1-2, with D uncertain. The CDR3 extends over 13 amino acids. Germline CDR1 MNHEY, CDR2 SVGAGI. The V end lost 2 bases, the J end lost 2 bases, and 6 bases lay between the germline ends. The CDR3 region is CASSYNSNYGYTF. In DNA, the CDR3 is TGTGCCAGCAGTTACAACTCGAACTATGGCTACACCTTC.

The chain has TRBV5-4 and TRBJ2-1, with 11 bases matching TRBD2. The CDR3 is made up of 16 amino acids. The V gene's germline CDR1 is SGHNT and CDR2 YYREEE (reference sequence). V lost 4 bases to trimming and J lost 5 bases; unmatched junction nucleotides: 8. In nucleotides, the CDR3 is TGTGCCAGCAGCCCCAGACTAGCGGGGACACACAATGAGCAGTTCTTC. It encodes CASSPRLAGTHNEQFF. The full variable domain, its missing parts supplied by reference TRBV5-4 and TRBJ2-1, is ETGVTQSPTHLIKTRGQQVTLRCSSQSGHNTVSWYQQALGQGPQFIFQYYREEENGRGNFPPRFSGLQFPNYSSELNVNALELDDSALYLCASSPRLAGTHNEQFFGPGTRLTVL.

This chain uses TRBV18 with TRBJ2-7; possibly TRBD1 for D (7 bases). The CDR3 is made up of 15 amino acids. Germline V gene data show CDR1 as KGHSH and CDR2 as LQKENI. With 6 bases removed from V and 5 bases from J, the gap between germline ends came to 20 bases. The CDR3 region has the DNA TGTGCCAGCTCGGGAAGACAGGGAGGACGTGACGAGCAGTACTTC. Its translation is CASSGRQGGRDEQYF.

The CDR3 DNA is TGTGCCAGCAGTGGGGGGACGGCTAACTATGGCTACACCTTC. Amino acid sequence: CASSGGTANYGYTF. This chain joins TRBV28 and TRBJ1-2; D is perhaps TRBD1 (5 bases). V gave up 5 bases and J gave up 0 bases, with 10 bases separating them. CDR3 length: 14 amino acids. Germline V gene sequence: CDR1 MDHEN, CDR2 SYDVKM.

In its sample, this clone was seen a few times. This sample includes further DNA sequences coding for the same CDR3. The rearrangement links TRBV3-1 (or the pseudogene TRBV3-2) to TRBJ2-3; no clear D. The CDR3 length is 12 residues. V was shortened by 3 bases and J by 2 bases, with 3 bases between the two germline ends. The germline V gene encodes CDR1 LGHDT and CDR2 YNNKEL (reference sequence). CDR3 sequence reads: CASSHFTDTQYF. The CDR3 DNA reads as TGTGCCAGCAGCCACTTCACAGATACGCAGTATTTT.

The V and J genes are TRBV5-1 and TRBJ1-3, with D unresolved. The V end lost 1 base, the J end lost 0 bases, and 11 bases lay between the germline ends. CDR3 length: 16 amino acids. The germline gives CDR1 SGHRS, CDR2 YFSETQ. CDR3 in DNA: TGCGCCAGCAGCTTGAGCGGACGGAGCTCTGGAAACACCATATATTTT. It is translated as CASSLSGRSSGNTIYF. The variable domain in full, with the rest retrieved from reference TRBV5-1 and TRBJ1-3, is KAGVTQTPRYLIKTRGQQVTLSCSPISGHRSVSWYQQTPGQGLQFLFEYFSETQRNKGNFPGRFSGRQFSNSRSEMNVSTLELGDSALYLCASSLSGRSSGNTIYFGEGSWLTVV.

This clone appeared a single time. V and J are TRBV28 and TRBJ1-2; 8 nucleotides line up with TRBD1. The CDR3 has 14 residues. CDR1 and CDR2 from the germline V gene are MDHEN and SYDVKM. The J segment lost 7 bases and the V segment lost 6 bases, leaving 10 bases of the junction unmatched. The CDR3 protein is CASSDPDRVGGYTF. DNA for the CDR3: TGTGCCAGCAGCGACCCGGACAGGGTGGGTGGCTACACCTTC.

The CDR3 is CASSWTSGRDTQYF. DNA for the CDR3: TGTGCCAGCAGCTGGACTAGCGGGAGAGATACGCAGTATTTT. V usage is TRBV3-1 (or the pseudogene TRBV3-2) and J usage is TRBJ2-3, with 13 bases matching TRBD2. Germline assignment: CDR1 LGHDT and CDR2 YNNKEL (reference sequence). The V segment lost 5 bases and the J segment 5 bases; nucleotides outside the gene matches: 1. The CDR3 spans 14 residues.

In DNA, the CDR3 is TGTGCCAGCAGCCAGGTTCTGGCTAGCGGGTACAATGAGCAGTTCTTC. Translating gives CASSQVLASGYNEQFF. The chain has TRBV4-2 and TRBJ2-1, with 8 bases identical to TRBD2. This CDR3 has 16 residues. Germline V gene data show CDR1 as LGHNA and CDR2 as YNFKEQ. The junction had 8 bases not matched to a gene; V was cut back by 3 bases and J by 4 bases.

The gene calls are TRBV29-1 and TRBJ1-5; 7 bases align to TRBD1. J gave up 6 bases and V 7 bases, and 6 bases lay outside the gene matches. This CDR3 spans 12 amino acids. Germline V lookup: CDR1 SQVTM, CDR2 ANQGSEA. The CDR3 DNA follows: TGCAGCGCCGGCGGGGACAGTCAGCCCCAGCATTTT. It is translated as CSAGGDSQPQHF.